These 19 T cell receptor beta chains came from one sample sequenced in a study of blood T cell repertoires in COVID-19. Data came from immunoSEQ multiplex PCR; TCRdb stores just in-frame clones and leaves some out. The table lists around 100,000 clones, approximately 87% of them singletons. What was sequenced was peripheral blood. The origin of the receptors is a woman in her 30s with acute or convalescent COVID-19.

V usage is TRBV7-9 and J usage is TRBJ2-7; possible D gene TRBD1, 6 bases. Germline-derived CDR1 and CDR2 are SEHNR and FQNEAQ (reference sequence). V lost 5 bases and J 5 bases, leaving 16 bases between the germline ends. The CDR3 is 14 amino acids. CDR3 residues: CASSATGPLDEQYF. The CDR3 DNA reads TGTGCCAGCAGCGCGACAGGCCCGTTGGACGAGCAGTACTTC.

DNA for the CDR3: TGTGCCAGCAGCTTAGGGCAGGGGAACAATGAGCAGTTCTTC. Amino acids: CASSLGQGNNEQFF. The chain recombines TRBV7-3 with TRBJ2-1; perhaps TRBD1 as D (6 bases). V was shortened by 2 bases and J by 5 bases, with 10 bases between the two germline ends. Germline V gene lookup returns CDR1 SGHTA and CDR2 FQGTGA. This CDR3 has 14 amino acids. The variable domain in full, with the rest retrieved from reference TRBV7-3 and TRBJ2-1, is GAGVSQTPSNKVTEKGKYVELRCDPISGHTALYWYRQSLGQGPEFLIYFQGTGAADDSGLPNDRFFAVRPEGSVSTLKIQRTERGDSAVYLCASSLGQGNNEQFFGPGTRLTVL.

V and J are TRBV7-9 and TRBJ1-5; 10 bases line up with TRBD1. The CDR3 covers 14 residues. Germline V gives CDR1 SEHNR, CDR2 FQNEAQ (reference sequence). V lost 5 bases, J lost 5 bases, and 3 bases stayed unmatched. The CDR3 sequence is CASSPGTGDQPQHF. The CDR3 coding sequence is TGTGCCAGCAGCCCCGGGACAGGGGATCAGCCCCAGCATTTT.

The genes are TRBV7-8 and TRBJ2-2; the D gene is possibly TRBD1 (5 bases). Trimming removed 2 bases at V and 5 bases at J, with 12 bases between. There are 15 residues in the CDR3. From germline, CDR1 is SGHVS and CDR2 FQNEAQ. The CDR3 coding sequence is TGTGCCAGCAGCTTACAAGGGCCAGGGACCGGGGAGCTGTTTTTT. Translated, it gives CASSLQGPGTGELFF.

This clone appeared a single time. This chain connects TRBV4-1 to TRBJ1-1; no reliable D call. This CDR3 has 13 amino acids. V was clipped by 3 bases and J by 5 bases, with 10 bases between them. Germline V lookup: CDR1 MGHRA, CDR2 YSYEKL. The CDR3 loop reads CASSHVGGTEAFF. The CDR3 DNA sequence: TGCGCCAGCAGCCATGTGGGAGGGACTGAAGCTTTCTTT.

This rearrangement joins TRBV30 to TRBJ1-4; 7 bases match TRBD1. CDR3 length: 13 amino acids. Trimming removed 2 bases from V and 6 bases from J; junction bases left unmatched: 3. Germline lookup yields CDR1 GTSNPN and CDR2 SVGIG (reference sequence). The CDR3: CAWSRGQDEKLFF. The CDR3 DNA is TGTGCCTGGAGTCGTGGACAGGATGAAAAACTGTTTTTT.

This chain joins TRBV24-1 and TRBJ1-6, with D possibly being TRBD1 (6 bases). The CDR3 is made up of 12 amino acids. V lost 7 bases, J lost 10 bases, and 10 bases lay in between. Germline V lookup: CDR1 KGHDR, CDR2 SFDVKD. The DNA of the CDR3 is TGTGCCACCAGCACAGGGAACTCACCCCTCCACTTT. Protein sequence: CATSTGNSPLHF.

The CDR3 protein is CAIKLKVNTGELFF. For the CDR3, the DNA is TGTGCCATCAAGCTAAAAGTGAACACCGGGGAGCTGTTTTTT. V and J are TRBV10-3 and TRBJ2-2, with unresolved D. The CDR3 runs to 14 residues. CDR1 is ENHRY, CDR2 SYGVKD, per germline. The V end lost 7 bases, the J end lost 1 base, and 10 bases lay between the germline ends.

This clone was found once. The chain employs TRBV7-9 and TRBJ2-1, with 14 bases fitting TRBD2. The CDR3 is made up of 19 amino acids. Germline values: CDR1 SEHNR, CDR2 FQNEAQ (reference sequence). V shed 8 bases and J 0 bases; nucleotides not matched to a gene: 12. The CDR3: CASSRGLAGGKGSYNEQFF. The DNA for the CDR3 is TGTGCCAGCTCAAGAGGACTAGCGGGGGGAAAGGGCTCCTACAATGAGCAGTTCTTC.

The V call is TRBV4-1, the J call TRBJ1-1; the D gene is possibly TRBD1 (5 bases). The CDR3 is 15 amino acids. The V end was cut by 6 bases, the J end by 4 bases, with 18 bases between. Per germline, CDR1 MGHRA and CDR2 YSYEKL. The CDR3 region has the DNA TGCGCCAGCAGGAGAGGGGAGGGAAGGGGCACTGAAGCTTTCTTT. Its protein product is CASRRGEGRGTEAFF.

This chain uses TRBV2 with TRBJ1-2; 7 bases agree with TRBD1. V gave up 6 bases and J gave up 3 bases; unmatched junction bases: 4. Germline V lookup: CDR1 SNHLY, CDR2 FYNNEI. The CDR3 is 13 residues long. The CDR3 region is CASSGDRDYGYTF. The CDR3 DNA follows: TGTGCCAGCAGCGGAGACAGGGACTATGGCTACACCTTC. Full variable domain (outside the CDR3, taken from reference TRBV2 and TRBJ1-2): EPEVTQTPSHQVTQMGQEVILRCVPISNHLYFYWYRQILGQKVEFLVSFYNNEISEKSEIFDDQFSVERPDGSNFTLKIRSTKLEDSAMYFCASSGDRDYGYTFGSGTRLTVV.

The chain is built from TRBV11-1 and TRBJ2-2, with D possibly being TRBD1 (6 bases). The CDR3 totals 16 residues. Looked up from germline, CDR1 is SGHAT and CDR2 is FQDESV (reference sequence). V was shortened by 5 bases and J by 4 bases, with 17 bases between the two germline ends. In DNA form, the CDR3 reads TGTGCCAGCAGCCGCCACAGGGCGGGTGGCACCGGGGAGCTGTTTTTT. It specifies CASSRHRAGGTGELFF.

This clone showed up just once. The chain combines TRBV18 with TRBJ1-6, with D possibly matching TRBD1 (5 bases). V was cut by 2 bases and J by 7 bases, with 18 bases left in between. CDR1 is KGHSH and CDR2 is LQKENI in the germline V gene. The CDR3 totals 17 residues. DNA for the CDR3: TGTGCCAGCTCACCAAATCCGGGACTCCTTCGGAATTCACCCCTCCACTTT. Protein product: CASSPNPGLLRNSPLHF.

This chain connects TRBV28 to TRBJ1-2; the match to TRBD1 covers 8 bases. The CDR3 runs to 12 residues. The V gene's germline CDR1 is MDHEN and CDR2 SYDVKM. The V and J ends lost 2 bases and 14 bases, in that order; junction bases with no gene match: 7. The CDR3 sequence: CASSLRTGRVTF. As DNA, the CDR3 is TGTGCCAGCAGTTTAAGGACAGGGAGGGTTACCTTC.

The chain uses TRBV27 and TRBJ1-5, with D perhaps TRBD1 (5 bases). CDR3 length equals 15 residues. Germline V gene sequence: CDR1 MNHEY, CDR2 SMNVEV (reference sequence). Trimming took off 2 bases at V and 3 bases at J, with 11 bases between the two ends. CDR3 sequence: CASSLNYRLNQPQHF. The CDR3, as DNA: TGTGCCAGCAGTTTAAACTACAGGCTCAATCAGCCCCAGCATTTT.

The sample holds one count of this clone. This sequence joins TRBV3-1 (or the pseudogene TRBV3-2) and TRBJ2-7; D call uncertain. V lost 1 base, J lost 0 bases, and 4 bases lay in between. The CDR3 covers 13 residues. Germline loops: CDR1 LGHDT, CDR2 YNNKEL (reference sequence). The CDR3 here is CASSQASSYEQYF. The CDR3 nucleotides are TGTGCCAGCAGCCAAGCTAGCTCCTACGAGCAGTACTTC.

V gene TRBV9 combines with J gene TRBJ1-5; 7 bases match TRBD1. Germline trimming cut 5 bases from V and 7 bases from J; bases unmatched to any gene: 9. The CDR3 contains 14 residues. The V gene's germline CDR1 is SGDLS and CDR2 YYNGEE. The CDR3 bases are TGTGCCAGCAGTATGGGACAGAAGGAGCAGCCCCAGCATTTT. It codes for CASSMGQKEQPQHF.

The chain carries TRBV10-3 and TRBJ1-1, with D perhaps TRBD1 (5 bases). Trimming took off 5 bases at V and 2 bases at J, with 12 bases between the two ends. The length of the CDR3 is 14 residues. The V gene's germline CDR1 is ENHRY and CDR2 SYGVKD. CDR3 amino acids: CAISLQGTNTEAFF. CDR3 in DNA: TGTGCCATCAGTCTCCAGGGCACCAACACTGAAGCTTTCTTT.

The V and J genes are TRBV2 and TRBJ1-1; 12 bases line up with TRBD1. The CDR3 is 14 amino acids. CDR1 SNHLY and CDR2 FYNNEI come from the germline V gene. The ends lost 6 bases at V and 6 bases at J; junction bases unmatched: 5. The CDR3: CASSGTGGFAEAFF. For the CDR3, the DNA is TGTGCCAGCAGCGGGACAGGGGGCTTCGCTGAAGCTTTCTTT.